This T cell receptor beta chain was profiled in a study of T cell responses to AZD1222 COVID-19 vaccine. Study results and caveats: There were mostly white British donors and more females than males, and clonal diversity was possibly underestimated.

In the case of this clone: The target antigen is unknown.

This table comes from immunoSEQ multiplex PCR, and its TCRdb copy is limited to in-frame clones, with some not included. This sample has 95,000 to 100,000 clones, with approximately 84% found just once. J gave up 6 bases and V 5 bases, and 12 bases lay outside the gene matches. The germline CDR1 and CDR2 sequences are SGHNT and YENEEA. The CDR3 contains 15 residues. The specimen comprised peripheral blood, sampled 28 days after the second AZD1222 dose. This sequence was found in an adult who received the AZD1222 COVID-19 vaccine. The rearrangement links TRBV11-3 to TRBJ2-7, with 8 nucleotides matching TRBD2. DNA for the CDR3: TGTGCCAGCAGCCTATTCTCCGGGGGACTAGTCGAGCAGTACTTC. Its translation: CASSLFSGGLVEQYF.